These T cell receptor beta chains were read from a single sample in a study of T cell repertoires in aging, cancer and after chemotherapy. TCRdb re-derived calls from the multiplex PCR reads in MiXCR, one entry per CDR3 protein. The table includes about 6,700 distinct CDR3 sequences, about 20% detected once. Material: blood. The receptors derive from a human donor with a blood cancer. Each CDR3 is given with its conserved first and last residue. A D gene is named only where the DNA matches it firmly. For some rows the clone size is stated as once, few or many, or as a class when expanded; others skip it.

v_call,j_call,clone_size,d_call,cdr3_nt,cdr3_aa
TRBV4-3,TRBJ2-7,NA,TRBD1,TGCGCCAGCAGCCAAACTATAGCCGGGACAGGGGAGAACGAGCAGTACTTC,CASSQTIAGTGENEQYF
TRBV29-1,TRBJ1-2,medium-sized,TRBD1,TGCAGCGTTCCCGCTTCCGGGACAGGGGGCGGTGGCTACACCTTC,CSVPASGTGGGGYTF
TRBV30,TRBJ1-5,medium-sized,NA,TGTGCCTGGAGTGTAATGGCTCCGATGGGGACGAGCAATCAGCCCCAGCATTTT,CAWSVMAPMGTSNQPQHF
TRBV6-1,TRBJ2-5,medium-sized,NA,TGTGCCAGCAGTGAAGCCGCGGAGACCCAGTACTTC,CASSEAAETQYF
TRBV6-5,TRBJ2-1,NA,TRBD2,TGTGCCAGCGGAGATAGCGGGAGCCACAATGAGCAGTTCTTC,CASGDSGSHNEQFF
TRBV18,TRBJ1-1,medium-sized,NA,TGTGCCAGCTCACCAATTGACACTGAAGCTTTCTTT,CASSPIDTEAFF
TRBV30,TRBJ1-6,medium-sized,TRBD1,TGTGCCTGGGCCCCCAGGGGGCGCGGATCACCCCTCCACTTT,CAWAPRGRGSPLHF
TRBV10-3,TRBJ2-7,few,TRBD2,TGTGCCATCAGTAAGCGGGGGGAATCCTACGAGCAGTACTTC,CAISKRGESYEQYF
TRBV20-1,TRBJ1-6,few,TRBD1,TGCAGTGCTAGGCAAACAGGGGTTGATTCACCCCTCCACTTT,CSARQTGVDSPLHF
TRBV5-1,TRBJ2-6,NA,TRBD1,TGCGCCAGCAGCTTGGAGGGGACAGGCGCCAACTCTGGGGCCAACGTCCTGACTTTC,CASSLEGTGANSGANVLTF
TRBV12-3/TRBV12-4,TRBJ1-6,NA,TRBD1,TGTGCCAGCAGTTTCACAGGGGAACCAGTTCACTTT,CASSFTGEPVHF
TRBV18,TRBJ1-2,few,NA,TGTGCCAGCTCACCCGGGACAACGCTCTCTAACTATGGCTACACCTTC,CASSPGTTLSNYGYTF
TRBV6-2/TRBV6-3,TRBJ2-5,medium-sized,TRBD2,TGTGCCAGCAGTTACAGGACTAGCGGGAGCCAAGAGACCCAGTACTTC,CASSYRTSGSQETQYF
TRBV7-2,TRBJ2-2,few,TRBD2,TGTGCCAGCAGCTGGACTAGCGGGGGTAGGACCGGGGAGCTGTTTTTT,CASSWTSGGRTGELFF
TRBV5-5,TRBJ2-3,medium-sized,NA,TGTGCCAGCAGCTTGGCCTGGAGAGATACGCAGTATTTT,CASSLAWRDTQYF
TRBV5-1,TRBJ1-6,few,TRBD1,TGCGCCAGCAGCGCTCAAACAGGGGACGGGTCACCCCTCCACTTT,CASSAQTGDGSPLHF
TRBV12-3/TRBV12-4,TRBJ2-3,medium-sized,TRBD2,TGTGCCAGCGAGGATATAGCGGGAGAGTCGACAGATACGCAGTATTTT,CASEDIAGESTDTQYF
TRBV20-1,TRBJ2-1,NA,NA,TGCAGTGCTGGGGGGTTGCGGGTTGAGCAGTTCTTC,CSAGGLRVEQFF
TRBV15,TRBJ1-1,medium-sized,NA,TGTGCCACCAGCGGGACCTTGACAGGTTGGAACACTGAAGCTTTCTTT,CATSGTLTGWNTEAFF
TRBV6-2/TRBV6-3,TRBJ2-1,few,NA,TGTGCCAGCACTTACTCGAGAGGCTACAATGAGCAGTTCTTC,CASTYSRGYNEQFF
TRBV6-1,TRBJ2-5,medium-sized,TRBD1,TGTGCCAGCAGTGCCCTGGGACAGGGGGTAGGAGAGACCCAGTACTTC,CASSALGQGVGETQYF
TRBV6-5,TRBJ2-1,medium-sized,TRBD2,TGTGCCAGCAGTTATAGCGGGAGTCGGGATGAGCAGTTCTTC,CASSYSGSRDEQFF
TRBV5-1,TRBJ2-7,NA,TRBD1,TGCGCCAGCAGCTTAGTCTCGGGACAGGGGGTCTACGAGCAGTACTTC,CASSLVSGQGVYEQYF
TRBV15,TRBJ2-3,medium-sized,TRBD1,TGTGCCACCAGCGACAGGGTTAATACAGATACGCAGTATTTT,CATSDRVNTDTQYF
TRBV29-1,TRBJ2-5,medium-sized,TRBD2,TGCAGCGTTGAAGGCCTGACTAGCGGGAGTTCCCCCCTACAAGAGACCCAGTACTTC,CSVEGLTSGSSPLQETQYF
TRBV19,TRBJ2-1,medium-sized,TRBD2,TGTGCCAGTACCCCGAGGCTAGCGGGAGGCGGCTCCTACAATGAGCAGTTCTTC,CASTPRLAGGGSYNEQFF
TRBV6-4,TRBJ1-1,NA,NA,TGTGCCAGCAGTTACCCCAAGGGGGTTAACACTGAAGCTTTCTTT,CASSYPKGVNTEAFF
TRBV12-3/TRBV12-4,TRBJ2-1,medium-sized,NA,TGTGCCAGCAGTTTGGTCAGCCGAGACGATGAGCAGTTCTTC,CASSLVSRDDEQFF
TRBV28,TRBJ2-3,few,TRBD2,TGTGCCAGCGAGGACCCCCCGGGGGGAGATACGCAGTATTTT,CASEDPPGGDTQYF
TRBV5-4,TRBJ2-7,few,NA,TGTGCCAGCAGCTTGGAACGGGCCAGCTCCTACGAGCAGTACTTC,CASSLERASSYEQYF
TRBV7-2,TRBJ2-6,few,NA,TGTGCCAGCAGCCCCCTCAGGCAGGGATCACTCTCTGGGGCCAACGTCCTGACTTTC,CASSPLRQGSLSGANVLTF
TRBV19,TRBJ1-2,medium-sized,NA,TGTGCCAGTAGTATATACGCAGGGGACTATGGCTACACCTTC,CASSIYAGDYGYTF
TRBV20-1,TRBJ1-1,NA,NA,TGCAGTGCTGGAAACATGAACACTGAAGCTTTCTTT,CSAGNMNTEAFF
TRBV29-1,TRBJ2-1,medium-sized,TRBD2,TGCAGCGCCGGACGTAGCGGGGCCTACAATGAGCAGTTCTTC,CSAGRSGAYNEQFF
TRBV6-2/TRBV6-3,TRBJ1-2,NA,TRBD1,TGTGCCAGCAGTTACTCGGACAGGGGGGACTATGGCTACACCTTC,CASSYSDRGDYGYTF
TRBV18,TRBJ1-1,medium-sized,NA,TGTGCCAGCTCACCCCTTGACGGGAACACTGAAGCTTTCTTT,CASSPLDGNTEAFF
TRBV29-1,TRBJ1-5,medium-sized,TRBD1,TGCAGCGTGGAAACAGGGGGTTCTAATCAGCCCCAGCATTTT,CSVETGGSNQPQHF
TRBV7-9,TRBJ2-3,few,TRBD2,TGTGCCAGCAGCTTGGGACTAGCGGGAGCAGATACGCAGTATTTT,CASSLGLAGADTQYF
TRBV6-2/TRBV6-3,TRBJ2-3,NA,TRBD2,TGTGCCAGCAGTGAAAAACTAGCGGGGGAATCAGATACGCAGTATTTT,CASSEKLAGESDTQYF
TRBV7-9,TRBJ2-7,NA,NA,TGTGCCAGCAGCCGGGGATGGGGAGTCTACGAGCAGTACTTC,CASSRGWGVYEQYF
TRBV7-2,TRBJ2-1,NA,NA,TGTGCCAGCAGCCATAAGCGGGCATACAATGAGCAGTTCTTC,CASSHKRAYNEQFF
TRBV10-2,TRBJ2-1,NA,TRBD1,TGCGCCAGCAGCACCGGGACAGGTTCGTCCTACAATGAGCAGTTCTTC,CASSTGTGSSYNEQFF
TRBV4-1,TRBJ1-1,NA,TRBD1,TGCGCCAGCAGCCAAAGACAGGGGGCCAGCACTGAAGCTTTCTTT,CASSQRQGASTEAFF
TRBV24-1,TRBJ2-5,NA,TRBD2,TGTGCCAGCAGTCCATGGGGGGGGAGTGGGGAGACCCAGTACTTC,CASSPWGGSGETQYF
TRBV12-3/TRBV12-4,TRBJ2-1,few,NA,TGTGCCAGCAGTTCAAGAGCGACCGACAATGAGCAGTTCTTC,CASSSRATDNEQFF